These 12 T cell receptor beta chains originate from one sample sequenced in a study of CD8+CD57+ T cells in acquired aplastic anemia. Genomic DNA constituted the template upon which TCR beta VDJ and CDR3 profiling was performed. MiXCR was run by TCRdb on the reads, yielding one entry per CDR3 protein. Among about 270,000 distinct CDR3 sequences listed, 65% to 90% were seen once. Patients picked for sequencing had shown CD8+CD57+ cell expansion detected by flow cytometry. Sequencing was done on a sample of sorted CD4+, CD8+, or CD8+CD57+ T cells (not recorded which) from PBMCs. The receptors were gathered from a human donor with aplastic anemia.

The chain joins TRBV7-2 to TRBJ1-2; weak D call: TRBD1 (6 bases). The CDR3 runs 15 residues. CDR1 and CDR2 from the germline V gene are SGHTA and FQGNSA. The ends were cut back, 1 base at V and 7 bases at J, with 16 bases in the middle. The CDR3 DNA sequence: TGTGCCAGCAGCTTAGATGGCAGGGGATTGGGTGGCTACACCTTC. This codes for CASSLDGRGLGGYTF.

The V gene is TRBV7-2, the J gene TRBJ2-5; possibly TRBD2 for D (6 bases). V shed 5 bases and J shed 2 bases, with 12 bases lying between them. This CDR3 spans 14 amino acids. The germline V gene has CDR1 SGHTA and CDR2 FQGNSA. The CDR3 DNA reads TGTGCCAGCAGCCGAGCGGGCAAGCAAGAGACCCAGTACTTC. Its translation is CASSRAGKQETQYF. The variable domain in full, completed from reference TRBV7-2 and TRBJ2-5, reads GAGVSQSPSNKVTEKGKDVELRCDPISGHTALYWYRQSLGQGLEFLIYFQGNSAPDKSGLPSDRFSAERTGGSVSTLTIQRTQQEDSAVYLCASSRAGKQETQYFGPGTRLLVL.

Note on this clonotype: The junction shows a germline mismatch at one end, possibly a read error. This chain joins TRBV7-7 and TRBJ2-7, with TRBD1 matching 8 bases. Germline CDR1 reads SSHAT; CDR2 reads FNYEAQ (reference sequence). This CDR3 comprises 14 residues. The CDR3 region is CASSSGQGTYEQYF. The CDR3 bases are TGTGCTAGCAGCTCCGGACAGGGTACCTACGAGCAGTACTTC.

As to this clonotype: No DNA is shown, since the ends of the CDR3 on it are uncertain; the CDR3 is the one TCRdb lists. The rearrangement joins TRBV9 to TRBJ2-7; whether TRBD1, the table's D call, matches the DNA was not checked. The germline CDR1 and CDR2 sequences are SGDLS and YYNGEE. The CDR3 is 13 residues long, counting both termini. The CDR3 sequence: CASSTGSDTQYFV.

This chain links TRBV7-8 with TRBJ1-2; D call uncertain. With 2 bases removed from V and 9 bases from J, the gap between germline ends came to 22 bases. Per germline, CDR1 SGHVS and CDR2 FQNEAQ. The CDR3 spans 16 residues. The CDR3 region is CASSLRGGPDTQCYTF. As DNA, the CDR3 is TGTGCCAGCAGCTTACGGGGAGGGCCCGATACGCAGTGCTACACCTTC.

As to this clonotype: The conserved phenylalanine or tryptophan is not found at the CDR3 terminus, so this likely reflects a read error. The limits of the CDR3 on the DNA are not certain, so only TCRdb's listed CDR3 is given. V is TRBV7-8 and J is TRBJ1-2; TRBD1 is the table's D call and was not checked against the DNA. The CDR3 extends over 13 residues, inclusive of both ends. From germline, CDR1 is SGHVS and CDR2 FQNEAQ. This chain's CDR3 is CASSFHPDRTAIS.

The chain couples TRBV29-1 to TRBJ2-7; D possibly uses TRBD1 or TRBD2 (5 bases each). CDR1 SQVTM and CDR2 ANQGSEA come from the germline V gene. This CDR3 contains 13 residues. Trimming took 4 bases from V and 2 from J, leaving 12 bases between them. DNA for the CDR3: TGCAGCGTTGCTGGGGACGGACCCTACGAGCAGTACTTC. It is translated as CSVAGDGPYEQYF.

As to this clonotype: A read error may produce the germline difference seen at one junction end. This sequence joins TRBV7-8 and TRBJ2-7; the D call may be TRBD1 or TRBD2 (5 bases each). The CDR3 is made up of 14 amino acids. CDR1 and CDR2 (germline): SGHVS, FQNEAQ. Here the CDR3 DNA reads TGTGCCACCAGAAACCGGGGCCTAGCCTCCACACAGACCTTC. Its protein is CATRNRGLASTQTF.

The chain employs TRBV5-1 and TRBJ1-2; 10 bases map to TRBD1. The junction had 11 bases not matched to a gene; V was cut back by 4 bases and J by 5 bases. The CDR3 is 16 residues long. Germline loops: CDR1 SGHRS, CDR2 YFSETQ. The CDR3 here is CASSEDRGNSVYGYTF. CDR3 DNA sequence: TGCGCCAGCAGCGAGGACAGGGGGAATTCCGTATATGGCTACACCTTC. Combining the CDR3 with reference TRBV5-1 and TRBJ1-2 gives the whole variable domain KAGVTQTPRYLIKTRGQQVTLSCSPISGHRSVSWYQQTPGQGLQFLFEYFSETQRNKGNFPGRFSGRQFSNSRSEMNVSTLELGDSALYLCASSEDRGNSVYGYTFGSGTRLTVV.

The chain employs TRBV24-1 and TRBJ2-1; 7 nucleotides match TRBD2. CDR1 is KGHDR, CDR2 SFDVKD, per germline. The V and J ends lost 9 bases and 8 bases, in that order; junction bases with no gene match: 12. This CDR3 has 14 amino acids. CDR3 sequence (DNA): TGTGCCACCGGGACTGGCGGGAGTACAGATGAGCAGTTCTTC. It translates to CATGTGGSTDEQFF.

The rearrangement joins TRBV7-2 to TRBJ2-5, with TRBD1 matching 10 bases. V shed 1 base, J shed 4 bases, and the junction held 9 bases outside the gene matches. Per the germline V gene, CDR1 is SGHTA and CDR2 is FQGNSA. CDR3 length: 17 amino acids. Here the CDR3 reads CASSLGGTGASRETQYF. Written as DNA, the CDR3 is TGTGCCAGCAGCTTAGGCGGGACAGGGGCGAGTCGAGAGACCCAGTACTTC.

This clonotype was seen at least ten times. The V and J genes are TRBV6-5 and TRBJ1-5; D may be TRBD1 (5 bases). This CDR3 contains 13 residues. Trimming took off 10 bases at V and 7 bases at J, with 17 bases between the two ends. Germline-derived CDR1 and CDR2 are MNHEY and SVGAGI. Written as DNA, the CDR3 is TGTGCCACCGGACGGGACCCAACCCAGCCCCAGCATTTT. Amino acid sequence: CATGRDPTQPQHF.